This is a list of T cell receptor beta chains from one sample in a study of HIV-infected patients and healthy controls. TCRdb re-derived calls from the 5' RACE reads in MiXCR, one entry per CDR3 protein. The sample holds 50,000 to 80,000 distinct CDR3 sequences, under 25% seen once. Source material: CD4+ T cells from blood. The receptors derive from a human donor in good health. Each CDR3 is given with its conserved first and last residue.

v_call cdr3_aa
TRBV6-2/TRBV6-3 CASSYSPVTGVYNEQFF
TRBV6-5 CASSYVLGGSYEQYF
TRBV5-1 CASSQGTTMSYEQYF
TRBV18 CASSPGTGGLGNTIYF
TRBV10-3 CAISGESYEQYF
TRBV12-3/TRBV12-4 CASSWGSGFRNSPLHF
TRBV3-1 CASSQLSLRGPAAKNIQYF
TRBV6-5 CASSVSEVSNQPQHF
TRBV14 CASSQDLGYEQYF
TRBV30 CAWMLRGTGTYEQYF
TRBV27 CASNPTGTGRVYGYTF
TRBV10-3 CAIRGAGGTEAFF
TRBV9 CASSGGQGGTDTQYF
TRBV20-1 CSARGSGGYEQYF
TRBV7-9 CASSLAGTSRGNEQFF
TRBV12-5 CASGPGQGGSPLHF
TRBV20-1 CSAREFGQGNLNYGYTF
TRBV6-5 CASSPDRINQPQHF
TRBV18 CASSSYSGGASNEQFF
TRBV20-1 CSAPARDRVEKLFF
TRBV12-5 CASAFSGVGETQYF
TRBV6-5 CASSYSMGVDYGYTF
TRBV20-1 CSARDRPQGEQFF
TRBV19 CASNRGWGEKLFF
TRBV3-1 CASSQGLAAGAGETQYF
TRBV7-9 CASSLSWDRGPRDGANVLTF
TRBV12-3/TRBV12-4 CASSFINEQFF
TRBV5-6 CASRTGQGNPYEQYF
TRBV6-2/TRBV6-3 CASKEGTRTQYF
TRBV12-3/TRBV12-4 CASSLILGELFF
TRBV10-3 CAISAVAGTSTDTQYF
TRBV6-2/TRBV6-3 CASSYVVSGANVLTF
TRBV10-3 CAISWSANEQFF
TRBV3-1 CASSQGNFGYGYTF